This TCR beta chain was identified during a study of control samples from healthy donors and cancer patients. Sequencing was performed with immunoSEQ multiplex PCR; in TCRdb, only in-frame clones are kept and a portion is missing. The data show 180,000 or so clones, roughly 95% seen once. This CDR3 is 15 amino acids long. Unmatched junction bases numbered 4, after V lost 2 bases and J lost 9 bases. Germline-derived CDR1 and CDR2 are KGHSH and LQKENI. Sample: blood. The rearrangement joins TRBV18 to TRBJ1-6, with 10 bases that match TRBD1. This receptor was taken from a woman in her sixties or seventies in good health. The CDR3 nucleotides read TGTGCCAGCTCACCAGACAGGGGGCCTGGTTCACCCCTCCACTTT. This codes for CASSPDRGPGSPLHF.